Following are 3 T cell receptor beta chains from one sample sequenced in a study of cytomegalovirus exposure and HLA in healthy donors (dated by TCRdb to the late 2010s). The library was built by means of the immunoSEQ multiplex PCR assay. A mixture of 60 forward primers for TCR Vbeta segments and 13 reverse primers for TCR Jbeta segments was used in the multiplex PCR. The table comes from immuneACCESS by way of TCRdb, which keeps in-frame sequences with V and J called. Part of the clones is missing from these tables; in studies checked, under half for an unresolved V gene and the rest for unknown reasons. Within this sample are about 150,000 clones, with around 75% of them counted one time only. The ten biggest clones cover about 11% of the sample. What was sequenced was PBMCs. The receptor source for this set is a man aged 18 to 30 in good health and CMV-seropositive.

The chain carries TRBV9 and TRBJ2-7; the D gene is possibly TRBD2 (5 bases). V was trimmed by 0 bases and J by 2 bases, leaving 12 bases between them. This CDR3 has 15 residues. Germline V gene lookup returns CDR1 SGDLS and CDR2 YYNGEE. CDR3 sequence (DNA): TGTGCCAGCAGCGTAGAGATTAGCGCCGCCTACGAGCAGTACTTC. It specifies CASSVEISAAYEQYF.

This rearrangement joins TRBV11-2 to TRBJ2-3, with 10 nucleotides matching TRBD2. The CDR3 contains 15 residues. Germline-derived CDR1 and CDR2 are SGHAT and FQNNGV. The V segment lost 7 bases and the J segment 3 bases; nucleotides outside the gene matches: 7. DNA of the CDR3: TGTGCCAGCAACCGACTAGCGGGCCTTACAGATACGCAGTATTTT. Amino acid sequence: CASNRLAGLTDTQYF.

The chain couples TRBV5-4 to TRBJ2-1; 10 bases line up with TRBD2. Germline trimming cut 6 bases from V and 6 bases from J; bases unmatched to any gene: 9. The CDR3 contains 15 residues. Germline CDR1 and CDR2: SGHNT and YYREEE (reference sequence). CDR3 DNA: TGTGCCAGCACCCTTGGAACTAGCGGGACCAATGAGCAGTTCTTC. This gives the protein CASTLGTSGTNEQFF.